This entry describes one T cell receptor (beta chain). The target antigen is unknown. In germline, CDR1 is MDHEN, CDR2 SYDVKM. The CDR3 has 14 amino acids. V was pared by 6 bases and J by 7 bases, with 4 bases of the junction left unmatched. Unrecorded immune exposures were likely, despite nominal health at sampling. This sample was taken from a study of cytomegalovirus exposure and HLA in healthy donors. General study results and limits: Of the V segments, some could not be distinguished, including TRBV6-2 and TRBV6-3, and were excluded. Roughly even sequencing depth across donors was the assumption behind the presence/absence analyses.

Amplification used 60 Vbeta primers and 13 Jbeta primers. TCRdb keeps only in-frame clones here, not all; method: immunoSEQ multiplex PCR. The repertoire includes 190,000 or so clones, 80% to 85% of them detected once, and 6.5% sits in the top ten. This chain connects TRBV28 to TRBJ2-1, with 12 bases aligning to TRBD2. Specimen: PBMCs. This sequence originates from a woman aged 50 to 60 in good health and CMV-seropositive. The CDR3 DNA sequence: TGTGCCAGCAGCCTAGCGGGAGGGCCGAATGAGCAGTTCTTC. Protein sequence: CASSLAGGPNEQFF.